These 29 T cell receptor beta chains were all obtained from the same sample, sequenced in a study of OX40 agonist ivuxolimab in advanced cancers. Assay: immunoSEQ multiplex PCR; the TCRdb copy retains only in-frame clones and omits some. The table has approximately 160,000 clones, approximately 94% seen once. The material sequenced was CD4+ or CD8+ T cells sorted from blood, taken in a trial of the OX40 agonist ivuxolimab. Every receptor here comes from an adult with an advanced solid tumor such as melanoma, head and neck, liver or kidney cancer.

A note on this clone: A read error is likely, as this CDR3 ends without the conserved phenylalanine or tryptophan. V and J are TRBV5-6 and TRBJ2-7; 10 bases fit TRBD2. The CDR3 contains 16 residues. J lost 0 bases, V lost 3 bases, and 6 bases had no gene match. In germline, CDR1 is SGHDT, CDR2 YYEEEE. The CDR3 DNA is TGTGCCAGCAGCTCCATAGCGGGGGGACCCTCCTACGAGCAGTACCTC. It encodes CASSSIAGGPSYEQYL.

This chain uses TRBV5-1 with TRBJ2-1; TRBD1 matches at 8 bases. Per the germline V gene, CDR1 is SGHRS and CDR2 is YFSETQ. Germline trimming cut 5 bases from V and 14 bases from J; bases unmatched to any gene: 12. The CDR3 has 13 residues. The CDR3 is CASRVTGDLDKFF. DNA of the CDR3: TGCGCCAGCAGGGTGACAGGGGATTTGGACAAGTTCTTC. Full variable domain (remainder filled in from reference TRBV5-1 and TRBJ2-1): KAGVTQTPRYLIKTRGQQVTLSCSPISGHRSVSWYQQTPGQGLQFLFEYFSETQRNKGNFPGRFSGRQFSNSRSEMNVSTLELGDSALYLCASRVTGDLDKFFGPGTRLTVL.

The chain links TRBV11-2 to TRBJ1-1; D is possibly TRBD1 (5 bases). The V gene's germline CDR1 is SGHAT and CDR2 FQNNGV. V was shortened by 0 bases and J by 6 bases, with 14 bases between the two germline ends. The CDR3 totals 15 residues. Written as DNA, the CDR3 is TGTGCCAGCAGCTTAGAGTGGGGCAGGGAACCTGAAGCTTTCTTT. Encoded protein: CASSLEWGREPEAFF.

The chain links TRBV27 to TRBJ1-5; D call uncertain. The CDR3 extends over 17 amino acids. V was shortened by 0 bases and J by 4 bases, with 16 bases between the two germline ends. Germline assignment: CDR1 MNHEY and CDR2 SMNVEV (reference sequence). The CDR3 spells CASSLSLLKGSNQPQHF. CDR3 sequence (DNA): TGTGCCAGCAGTTTATCTCTCTTGAAGGGAAGTAATCAGCCCCAGCATTTT.

This clone was picked up a small number of times. V gene TRBV7-9 combines with J gene TRBJ1-6; 9 nucleotides align to TRBD1. Germline CDR1 and CDR2: SEHNR and FQNEAQ (reference sequence). Trimming removed 3 bases from V and 9 bases from J; junction bases left unmatched: 6. This CDR3 region has 15 residues. The chain's CDR3 is CASSFTGTGTSPLHF. CDR3 bases: TGTGCCAGCAGCTTTACCGGGACAGGGACTTCACCCCTCCACTTT.

The chain joins TRBV4-3 to TRBJ2-1; TRBD1 is a possible D gene (5 bases). V was clipped by 4 bases and J by 0 bases, with 16 bases between them. Germline values: CDR1 LGHNA, CDR2 YSLEER. This CDR3 is built from 17 residues. The CDR3 sequence: CASSRKQVRSSYNEQFF. In DNA, the CDR3 is TGCGCCAGCAGCCGAAAACAGGTCCGAAGCTCCTACAATGAGCAGTTCTTC.

This sequence joins TRBV5-6 and TRBJ2-3; 12 bases are shared with TRBD1. The CDR3 has 19 residues. Looked up from germline, CDR1 is SGHDT and CDR2 is YYEEEE. J was trimmed by 1 base and V by 2 bases; bases with no gene match: 11. CDR3 DNA: TGTGCCAGCAGCTTCCACCCGGGACAGGGGGCTCCTCGCACAGATACGCAGTATTTT. Translating it yields CASSFHPGQGAPRTDTQYF.

This clone came up once. The gene calls are TRBV12-5 and TRBJ1-2; D is perhaps TRBD1 (6 bases). The CDR3 consists of 13 residues. The germline V gene has CDR1 LGHNT and CDR2 FRNRAP. V was cut by 2 bases and J by 4 bases, with 8 bases left in between. CDR3 nucleotides: TGTGCTAGTGGTTTGACAGGGACCTATGGCTACACCTTC. As protein: CASGLTGTYGYTF.

The chain carries TRBV7-8 and TRBJ1-5, with TRBD1 as a possible D gene (5 bases). Looked up from germline, CDR1 is SGHVS and CDR2 is FQNEAQ. Trimming cost V 1 base and J 6 bases, with 16 bases left between them. The CDR3 is 16 residues long. The CDR3 DNA reads TGTGCCAGCAGCTTAGAGGGGCAGGGCTGGGGTCAGCCCCAGCATTTT. It is translated as CASSLEGQGWGQPQHF.

The gene calls are TRBV19 and TRBJ2-7; D perhaps matches TRBD2 (5 bases). Trimming left V 5 bases short and J 2 bases short, with 13 bases between. Per the germline V gene, CDR1 is LNHDA and CDR2 is SQIVND (reference sequence). CDR3 length: 14 amino acids. The CDR3 coding sequence is TGTGCCAGTAGTTCTCTCAGGAGGCCCTACGAGCAGTACTTC. This encodes CASSSLRRPYEQYF.

The chain joins TRBV28 to TRBJ1-1; D possibly corresponds to TRBD1 (5 bases). In germline, CDR1 is MDHEN, CDR2 SYDVKM. The CDR3 sequence is 14 residues long. Trimming stripped 6 bases from V and 1 base from J, with 12 bases between. The CDR3 DNA reads as TGTGCCAGCAGCCGGCTAACAGGGAACACTGAAGCTTTCTTT. This sequence encodes CASSRLTGNTEAFF.

The chain has TRBV7-2 and TRBJ1-6, with TRBD1 matching over 7 bases. Germline loops: CDR1 SGHTA, CDR2 FQGNSA. Trimming at V came to 4 bases and at J to 7 bases, leaving 4 bases not matched to a gene. The CDR3 covers 14 residues. This chain's CDR3 is CASSSSGQNSPLHF. As DNA, the CDR3 is TGTGCCAGCAGCTCCTCGGGACAGAATTCACCCCTCCACTTT.

The J gene is TRBJ1-1, the V gene TRBV7-9, with D uncertain. Trimming shortened V by 1 base and J by 1 base, and 7 bases separated the two germline ends. CDR1 is SEHNR and CDR2 is FQNEAQ in the germline V gene (reference sequence). The CDR3 has 14 amino acids. The CDR3 reads CASSLVSGNTEAFF. DNA for the CDR3: TGTGCCAGCAGCTTAGTATCAGGGAACACTGAAGCTTTCTTT.

The chain's CDR3 is CASSFKSGGVAKNIQYF. CDR3 DNA: TGTGCCAGCAGCTTTAAAAGCGGGGGGGTAGCCAAAAACATTCAGTACTTC. The chain links TRBV7-2 to TRBJ2-4; TRBD2 matches at 10 bases. V shed 3 bases, J shed 0 bases, and the junction held 5 bases outside the gene matches. Germline-derived CDR1 and CDR2 are SGHTA and FQGNSA. There are 17 residues in the CDR3.

V and J are TRBV18 and TRBJ2-2, with a tentative D call TRBD2 (6 bases). V was pared by 2 bases and J by 0 bases, with 10 bases between. This CDR3 has 16 amino acids. Germline loops: CDR1 KGHSH, CDR2 LQKENI. The CDR3 sequence: CASSPRRAANTGELFF. DNA of the CDR3: TGTGCCAGCTCACCAAGGAGGGCAGCGAACACCGGGGAGCTGTTTTTT.

This clone was observed a single time. The rearrangement uses TRBV15 and TRBJ1-2; D ambiguous. The CDR3 runs to 13 residues. The germline V and J ends were trimmed by 1 base and 4 bases, with 7 bases remaining between them. Per germline, CDR1 LNHNV and CDR2 YYDKDF (reference sequence). CDR3: CATSRANIYGYTF. CDR3 DNA sequence: TGTGCCACCAGCAGAGCCAACATCTATGGCTACACCTTC.

V and J are TRBV21-1 and TRBJ2-5; TRBD1, the D gene given by the table, was not confirmed from the DNA. TRBV21-1 is reported as a pseudogene. The CDR3 is made up of 17 amino acids. The CDR3 DNA sequence: TGTGCCAGCAGCAAAGCGGATAAGGAAAAGGGGTATGAGACCCAGTACTTC. It encodes CASSKADKEKGYETQYF.

The chain couples TRBV5-1 to TRBJ2-1; D perhaps matches TRBD2 (5 bases). CDR3 length: 13 residues. V dropped 4 bases and J dropped 9 bases, with 14 bases sitting between them. Germline CDR1 reads SGHRS; CDR2 reads YFSETQ. CDR3 loop: CASSPTVRGEQFF. The CDR3 nucleotides read TGCGCCAGCAGCCCGACGGTCCGGGGTGAGCAGTTCTTC. The whole variable domain, remainder taken from reference TRBV5-1 and TRBJ2-1, is KAGVTQTPRYLIKTRGQQVTLSCSPISGHRSVSWYQQTPGQGLQFLFEYFSETQRNKGNFPGRFSGRQFSNSRSEMNVSTLELGDSALYLCASSPTVRGEQFFGPGTRLTVL.

The V and J genes are TRBV14 and TRBJ2-1; D is uncertain. V lost 4 bases and J 0 bases, leaving 13 bases between the germline ends. Germline CDR1 SGHDN, CDR2 FVKESK. The CDR3 covers 16 residues. For the CDR3, the DNA is TGTGCCAGCAGCCCCTTCCAGGCGAACTCCTACAATGAGCAGTTCTTC. Residues: CASSPFQANSYNEQFF. The full variable domain, its missing parts supplied by reference TRBV14 and TRBJ2-1, is EAGVTQFPSHSVIEKGQTVTLRCDPISGHDNLYWYRRVMGKEIKFLLHFVKESKQDESGMPNNRFLAERTGGTYSTLKVQPAELEDSGVYFCASSPFQANSYNEQFFGPGTRLTVL.

The rearrangement joins TRBV15 to TRBJ2-5, with 7 bases lining up with TRBD1. Losses at the gene ends were 1 base for V and 2 bases for J; bases not matched to a gene: 4. Germline CDR1 LNHNV, CDR2 YYDKDF (reference sequence). The length of the CDR3 is 15 residues. CDR3 in DNA: TGTGCCACCAGCAGAGTGGGGACAGCTCAAGAGACCCAGTACTTC. Translation gives CATSRVGTAQETQYF.

The chain's CDR3 is CASSYYYYTGELFF. The CDR3 DNA follows: TGTGCCAGCAGCTATTACTACTACACCGGGGAGCTGTTTTTT. V usage is TRBV7-2 and J usage is TRBJ2-2; D is ambiguous. This CDR3 is 14 amino acids long. Trimming removed 4 bases from V and 3 bases from J, with 9 bases in between. Germline values: CDR1 SGHTA, CDR2 FQGNSA.

The chain combines TRBV9 with TRBJ1-2, with TRBD1 identical over 12 bases. The CDR3 runs 16 residues. With 1 base clipped from V and 8 bases from J, the junction kept 9 bases outside the gene matches. Per the germline V gene, CDR1 is SGDLS and CDR2 is YYNGEE. CDR3 residues: CASSVPGTGGAGGYTF. CDR3 DNA: TGTGCCAGCAGCGTACCCGGGACAGGGGGCGCGGGAGGCTACACCTTC.

This chain links TRBV19 with TRBJ2-6; possibly TRBD1 for D (6 bases). Trimming shortened V by 5 bases and J by 0 bases, and 17 bases separated the two germline ends. This CDR3 comprises 18 residues. Germline V gene lookup returns CDR1 LNHDA and CDR2 SQIVND (reference sequence). DNA for the CDR3: TGTGCCAGTAGTCTCCGAGGACAGTTGCTCTCTGGGGCCAACGTCCTGACTTTC. This codes for CASSLRGQLLSGANVLTF.

V and J are TRBV29-1 and TRBJ1-1; D unresolved. The CDR3 is 13 amino acids. Germline V gene lookup returns CDR1 SQVTM and CDR2 ANQGSEA. Trimming pared 2 bases from V and 1 base from J, leaving 8 bases between. The CDR3 nucleotides read TGCAGCGTTGAAATTGGGCAGAACACTGAAGCTTTCTTT. It is translated as CSVEIGQNTEAFF.

The chain combines TRBV10-1 with TRBJ1-2; TRBD1 might be the D (5 bases). Trimming removed 0 bases at V and 1 base at J, with 21 bases between. The germline gives CDR1 WNHNN, CDR2 SYGVQD (reference sequence). This CDR3 spans 19 amino acids. CDR3 in amino acids: CASSESVGLPRRFNYGYTF. CDR3 sequence (DNA): TGCGCCAGCAGTGAGTCTGTGGGACTCCCCCGTCGCTTTAACTATGGCTACACCTTC.

This sequence joins TRBV5-4 and TRBJ1-2; TRBD1 is a possible D gene (5 bases). The germline V gene has CDR1 SGHNT and CDR2 YYREEE (reference sequence). Trimming took 10 bases from V and 5 from J, leaving 18 bases between them. The CDR3 runs 13 residues. The CDR3, as DNA: TGTGCCTGTTCAACCGGGACCACTTATGGCTACACCTTC. This sequence encodes CACSTGTTYGYTF.

The chain is built from TRBV19 and TRBJ1-2, with D tentatively TRBD1 (6 bases). The germline V gene has CDR1 LNHDA and CDR2 SQIVND (reference sequence). V was clipped by 6 bases and J by 4 bases, with 12 bases between them. The CDR3 totals 13 residues. CDR3: CASRRDTLYGYTF. DNA of the CDR3: TGTGCCAGTAGGAGGGACACCCTCTATGGCTACACCTTC.

The chain links TRBV5-1 to TRBJ1-2; TRBD1 agrees at 9 bases. CDR1 SGHRS and CDR2 YFSETQ come from the germline V gene. The CDR3 contains 14 residues. The V and J ends lost 1 base and 5 bases, in that order; junction bases with no gene match: 3. In DNA form, the CDR3 reads TGCGCCAGCAGCTTGACAGGGGGCGCGTATGGCTACACCTTC. This codes for CASSLTGGAYGYTF.

This clone was seen just once. The V and J genes are TRBV19 and TRBJ1-2; 8 bases match TRBD1. J was trimmed by 4 bases and V by 6 bases; bases with no gene match: 4. This CDR3 has 13 residues. Germline CDR1 LNHDA, CDR2 SQIVND (reference sequence). The CDR3 region is CASSRGPSYGYTF. For the CDR3, the DNA is TGTGCCAGTAGCAGGGGGCCGAGCTATGGCTACACCTTC.